The clone carrying this T cell receptor beta chain was observed many times. Antigen unknown. In germline, CDR1 is KGHDR, CDR2 SFDVKD. The CDR3 runs 13 residues. V was clipped by 2 bases and J by 4 bases, with 7 bases between them. Unique molecular identifiers were in the cDNA, with template-switch universal primer binding. From the 5' RACE reads, TCRdb called clonotypes with MiXCR, one entry per CDR3 protein. The sample yields around 100,000 distinct CDR3 sequences, about 6.1% seen once. The sample comes from a study of identical twins. General study findings and limits: Monozygotic twins shared more out-of-frame TCR alpha than recombination models predicted.

This receptor was taken from a woman aged 45-65 years in good health. The sample comprised memory T cells sorted from blood. V and J are TRBV24-1 and TRBJ2-5; D uncertain. The CDR3 loop reads CATSDWSGETQYF. In nucleotides, the CDR3 is TGTGCCACCAGTGATTGGTCAGGAGAGACCCAGTACTTC.